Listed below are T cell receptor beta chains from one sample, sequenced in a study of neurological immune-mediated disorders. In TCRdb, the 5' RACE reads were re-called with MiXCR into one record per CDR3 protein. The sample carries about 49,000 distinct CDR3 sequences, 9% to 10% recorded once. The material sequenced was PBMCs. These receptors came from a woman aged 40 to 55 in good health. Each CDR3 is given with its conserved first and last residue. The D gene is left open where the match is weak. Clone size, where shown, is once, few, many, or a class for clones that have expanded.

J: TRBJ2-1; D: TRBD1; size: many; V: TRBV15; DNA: TGTGCCACCCTCTCGGGACAGTCCTCCAATGAGCAGTTCTTC; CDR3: CATLSGQSSNEQFF
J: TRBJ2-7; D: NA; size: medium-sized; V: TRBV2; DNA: TGTGCCAGCAGTGAAGCGGGCAGCGCGAGCTCCTACGAGCAGTACTTC; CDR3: CASSEAGSASSYEQYF
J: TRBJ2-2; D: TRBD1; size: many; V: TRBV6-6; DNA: TGTGCCAGCAGTTCTACCGGGACAGGGGGCCCCGGGGAGCTGTTTTTT; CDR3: CASSSTGTGGPGELFF
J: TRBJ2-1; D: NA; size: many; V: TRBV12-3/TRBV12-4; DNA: TGTGCCAGCCTCACGAGGAGGAATGAGCAGTTCTTC; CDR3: CASLTRRNEQFF
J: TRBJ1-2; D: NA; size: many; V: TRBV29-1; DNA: TGCATAATAGGCGAGGGTTATGGCTACACCTTC; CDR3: CIIGEGYGYTF
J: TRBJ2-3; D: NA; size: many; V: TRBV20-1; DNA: TGCAGTGCTAGAGGGGTGCGGGAAGCAGATACGCAGTATTTT; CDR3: CSARGVREADTQYF
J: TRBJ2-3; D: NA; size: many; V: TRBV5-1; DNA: TGCGCCAGCAGCTTGTGGGGCCAATCCACAGATACGCAGTATTTT; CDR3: CASSLWGQSTDTQYF
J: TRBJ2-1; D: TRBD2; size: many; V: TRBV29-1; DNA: TGCAGCGTGCTAGCGGGAGGGGGCAATGAGCAGTTCTTC; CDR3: CSVLAGGGNEQFF
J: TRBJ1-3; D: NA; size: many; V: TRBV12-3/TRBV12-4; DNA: TGTGCCAGCAGCTTTCTTCTCGGCAGCTTCTCTGGAAACACCATATATTTT; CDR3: CASSFLLGSFSGNTIYF
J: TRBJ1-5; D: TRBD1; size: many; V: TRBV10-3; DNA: TGTGCCATCAGTGAGTCAGGGGGCTACAATCAGCCCCAGCATTTT; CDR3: CAISESGGYNQPQHF
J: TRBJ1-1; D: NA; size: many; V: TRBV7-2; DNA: TGTGCCAGCAGTTCTACGTCGGGGTCGCCTGAAGCTTTCTTT; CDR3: CASSSTSGSPEAFF
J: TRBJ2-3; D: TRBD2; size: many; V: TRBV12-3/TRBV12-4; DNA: TGTGCCAGCACTACGACTAGCGGACGCACAGATACGCAGTATTTT; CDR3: CASTTTSGRTDTQYF
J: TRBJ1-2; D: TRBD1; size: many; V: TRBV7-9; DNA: TGTGCCAGCAGCTTAAATATGGGACAGGGTAATGATGGCTACACCTTC; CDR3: CASSLNMGQGNDGYTF
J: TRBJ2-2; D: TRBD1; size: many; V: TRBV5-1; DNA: TGCGCCAGCAGCAATGGACAGGGGGCGCGCACCGGGGAGCTGTTTTTT; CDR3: CASSNGQGARTGELFF
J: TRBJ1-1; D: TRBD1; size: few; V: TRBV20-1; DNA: TGCAGTGCTAGAGATTGGACAGGGGAGAACACTGAAGCTTTCTTT; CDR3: CSARDWTGENTEAFF
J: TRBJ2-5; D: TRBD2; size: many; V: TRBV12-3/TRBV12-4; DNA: TGTGCCAGCAGGCGAGCGGGGGCGATGGTGGAGACCCAGTACTTC; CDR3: CASRRAGAMVETQYF
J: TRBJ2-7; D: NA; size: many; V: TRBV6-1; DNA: TGTGCCAGCAGCCTGGGGCCAATCGAAATTCTGGAGTACTTC; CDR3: CASSLGPIEILEYF
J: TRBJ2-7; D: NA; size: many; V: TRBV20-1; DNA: TGCAGTGCTAGACTCATTTTAAGAACCCTTACCTTAAACTCCTACGAGCAGTACTTC; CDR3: CSARLILRTLTLNSYEQYF
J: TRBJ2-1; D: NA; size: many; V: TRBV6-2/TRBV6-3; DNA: TGTGCCAGCAGTTACCCCAATGAGTGGCAGTTCTTC; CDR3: CASSYPNEWQFF
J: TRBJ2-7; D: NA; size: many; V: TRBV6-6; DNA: TGTGCCAGCAGTTACACCGGGAGTCTGGACGAGCAGTACTTC; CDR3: CASSYTGSLDEQYF
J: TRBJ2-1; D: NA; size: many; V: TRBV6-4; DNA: TGTGCCAGCAGTGACACCGACTCCACCTACAATGAGCAGTTCTTC; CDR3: CASSDTDSTYNEQFF
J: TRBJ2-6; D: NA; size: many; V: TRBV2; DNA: TGTGCCAGCAGTCGAGACAGGGAGGGCTTCCTGACTTTC; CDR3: CASSRDREGFLTF
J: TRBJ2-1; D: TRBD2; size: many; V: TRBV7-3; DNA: TGTGCCAGCAGCCCTTCCCGACTAGCGGGAGGTTCGGATGAGCAGTTCTTC; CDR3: CASSPSRLAGGSDEQFF
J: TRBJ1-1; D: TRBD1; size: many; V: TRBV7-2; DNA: TGTGCCAGCAGCTTATCAGGGACAGTTGGAAACACTGAAGCTTTCTTT; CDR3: CASSLSGTVGNTEAFF
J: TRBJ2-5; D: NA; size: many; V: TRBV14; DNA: TGTGCCAGCAGCCTCCTGTGGGAGACCCAGTACTTC; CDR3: CASSLLWETQYF
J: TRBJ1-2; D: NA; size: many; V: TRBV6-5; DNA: TGTGCCAGCAGTTACTCGCCCGAGGGGAACTATGGCTACACCTTC; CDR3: CASSYSPEGNYGYTF
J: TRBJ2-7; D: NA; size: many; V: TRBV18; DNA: TGTGCCAGCTCACCATCGGAGGCCTCCTACGAGCAGTACTTC; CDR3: CASSPSEASYEQYF
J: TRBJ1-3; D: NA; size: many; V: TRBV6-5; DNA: TGTGCCAGCAGTTACTCGATGGACAGTTCTGGAAACACCATATATTTT; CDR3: CASSYSMDSSGNTIYF
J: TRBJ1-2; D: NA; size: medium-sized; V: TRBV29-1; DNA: TGCAGCGTGGGCCGGACAGAGTCGATCGGGGGCTACACCTTC; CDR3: CSVGRTESIGGYTF
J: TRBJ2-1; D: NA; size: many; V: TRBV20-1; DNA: TGCAGTGCTAGAGATCGGGAAATGGGCCCTTTATGGGGTTACAATGAGCAGTTCTTC; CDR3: CSARDREMGPLWGYNEQFF
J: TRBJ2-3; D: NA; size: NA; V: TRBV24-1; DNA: TGTGCCACCAGTGATGTGACATCATCAGGAGATACGCAGTATTTT; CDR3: CATSDVTSSGDTQYF
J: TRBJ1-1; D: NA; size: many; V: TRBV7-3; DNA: TGTGCCAGCAGCTCGACGGGGGCGGAGAACACTGAAGCTTTCTTT; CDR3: CASSSTGAENTEAFF
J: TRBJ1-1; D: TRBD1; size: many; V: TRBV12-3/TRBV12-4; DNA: TGTGCCAGCAGTTTAGTTCCAGGGGGCACTGAAGCTTTCTTT; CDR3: CASSLVPGGTEAFF
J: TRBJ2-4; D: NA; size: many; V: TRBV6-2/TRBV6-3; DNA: TGTGCCAGCAGTCCGCCGCGACGACCGGAGAACATTCAGTACTTC; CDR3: CASSPPRRPENIQYF
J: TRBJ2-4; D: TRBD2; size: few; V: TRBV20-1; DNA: TGCAGTGCACTTACTAGCGGACTAGCCAAAAACATTCAGTACTTC; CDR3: CSALTSGLAKNIQYF
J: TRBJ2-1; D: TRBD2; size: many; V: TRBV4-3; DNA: TGCGCCAGCAGCCAAGGTTCAGCGGGAGAGTTAGAGCAGTTCTTC; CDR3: CASSQGSAGELEQFF
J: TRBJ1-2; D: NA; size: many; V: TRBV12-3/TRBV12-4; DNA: TGTGCCAGCACTTTTACAGCAGCTAACTATGGCTACACCTTC; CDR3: CASTFTAANYGYTF
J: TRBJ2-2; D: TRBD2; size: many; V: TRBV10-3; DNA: TGTGCCATCAAGACCTCTAGCGGGGGGACGAACACCGGGGAGCTGTTTTTT; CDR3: CAIKTSSGGTNTGELFF
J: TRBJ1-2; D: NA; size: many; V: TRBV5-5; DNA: TGTGCCAGCAGCTTGGGGGGAATGAAGGCAGGAGGCTACACCTTC; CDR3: CASSLGGMKAGGYTF
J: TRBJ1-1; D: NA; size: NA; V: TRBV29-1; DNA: TGCAGCGCCCCAGCGGACGGTGAAGCTTTCTTT; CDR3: CSAPADGEAFF
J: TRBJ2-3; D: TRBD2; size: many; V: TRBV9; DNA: TGTGCCAGCAGCGTAGAATCGGCGGGAGGAGTAAAAACCCACACAGATACGCAGTATTTT; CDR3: CASSVESAGGVKTHTDTQYF
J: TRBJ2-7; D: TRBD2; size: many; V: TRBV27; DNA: TGTGCCAGCAGAACAGTAGCGGGAGGACCTGGCTACGAGCAGTACTTC; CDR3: CASRTVAGGPGYEQYF
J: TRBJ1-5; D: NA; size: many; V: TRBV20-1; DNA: TGCAGTGCTAGAGACGCTAGAAGTCAGCCCCAGCATTTT; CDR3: CSARDARSQPQHF
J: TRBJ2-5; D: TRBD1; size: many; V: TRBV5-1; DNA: TGCGCCAGCACCTTCGGACAGGGGCGGTGGGAGACCCAGTACTTC; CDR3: CASTFGQGRWETQYF
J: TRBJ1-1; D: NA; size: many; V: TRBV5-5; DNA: TGTGCCAGCAGCCCGACGCGGCGGGGTATGGACACTGAAGCTTTCTTT; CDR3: CASSPTRRGMDTEAFF
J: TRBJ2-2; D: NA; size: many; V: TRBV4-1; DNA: TGCGCCAGCAGCCAAGATCCCGGGGGCCGCGGGGAGCTGTTTTTT; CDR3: CASSQDPGGRGELFF
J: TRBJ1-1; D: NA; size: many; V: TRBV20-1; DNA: TGCAGTCCTCAACTCACTGAAGCTTTCTTT; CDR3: CSPQLTEAFF
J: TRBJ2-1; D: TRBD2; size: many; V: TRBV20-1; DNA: TGCAGTGCTAGAGGTGATGGCGCGGGAGGGCCGGGTGAGCAGTTCTTC; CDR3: CSARGDGAGGPGEQFF
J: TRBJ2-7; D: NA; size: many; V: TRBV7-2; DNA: TGTGCCAGCAGCTTTTCCCCGGGGACCGCCTACGAGCAGTACTTC; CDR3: CASSFSPGTAYEQYF
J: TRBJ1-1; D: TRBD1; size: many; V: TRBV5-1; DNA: TGCGCCAGCAGCTTGCAGGGGGCGGTTACTGAAGCTTTCTTT; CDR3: CASSLQGAVTEAFF
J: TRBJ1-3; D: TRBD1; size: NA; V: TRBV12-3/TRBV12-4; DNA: TGTGCCAGCAGTTCGGGGACAGGACTCACAGGAGGAAACACCATATATTTT; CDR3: CASSSGTGLTGGNTIYF
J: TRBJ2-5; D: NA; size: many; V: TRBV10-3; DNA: TGTGCCATCAGCTCTGGACAGACCCAAGAGACCCAGTACTTC; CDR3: CAISSGQTQETQYF
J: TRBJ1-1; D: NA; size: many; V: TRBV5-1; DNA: TGCGCCAGCAGCTTGGGGGGGGACCCCGAAGCTTTCTTT; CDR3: CASSLGGDPEAFF
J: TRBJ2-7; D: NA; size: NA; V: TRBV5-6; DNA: TGTGCCAGCAGCTTGGACCGGGGGACCTACGAGCAGTACTTC; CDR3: CASSLDRGTYEQYF
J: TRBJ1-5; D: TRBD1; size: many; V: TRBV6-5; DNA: TGTGCCAGCAGTCGGGGGGACAGGGGTAATCAGCCCCAGCATTTT; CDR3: CASSRGDRGNQPQHF
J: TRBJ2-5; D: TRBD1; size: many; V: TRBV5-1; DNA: TGCGCCAGCAGCCGAAGGACAGGGGGTACACAGGAGACCCAGTACTTC; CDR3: CASSRRTGGTQETQYF
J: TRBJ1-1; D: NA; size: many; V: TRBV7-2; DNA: TGTGCCAGCAGCTTAACGGCCCGGAACACTGAAGCTTTCTTT; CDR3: CASSLTARNTEAFF
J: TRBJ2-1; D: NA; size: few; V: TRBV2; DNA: TGTGCCAGCAGTGACGGGACCCACCCAGTAGAGTTCTTC; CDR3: CASSDGTHPVEFF
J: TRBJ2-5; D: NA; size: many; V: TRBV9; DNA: TGTGCCAGCAGCGTAGAAGGGTGGGGGTTCGAGACCCAGTACTTC; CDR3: CASSVEGWGFETQYF
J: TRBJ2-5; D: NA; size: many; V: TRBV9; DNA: TGTGCCAGCAGCGTCGGTGGTCAGCTAGGGACCCAGTACTTC; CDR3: CASSVGGQLGTQYF